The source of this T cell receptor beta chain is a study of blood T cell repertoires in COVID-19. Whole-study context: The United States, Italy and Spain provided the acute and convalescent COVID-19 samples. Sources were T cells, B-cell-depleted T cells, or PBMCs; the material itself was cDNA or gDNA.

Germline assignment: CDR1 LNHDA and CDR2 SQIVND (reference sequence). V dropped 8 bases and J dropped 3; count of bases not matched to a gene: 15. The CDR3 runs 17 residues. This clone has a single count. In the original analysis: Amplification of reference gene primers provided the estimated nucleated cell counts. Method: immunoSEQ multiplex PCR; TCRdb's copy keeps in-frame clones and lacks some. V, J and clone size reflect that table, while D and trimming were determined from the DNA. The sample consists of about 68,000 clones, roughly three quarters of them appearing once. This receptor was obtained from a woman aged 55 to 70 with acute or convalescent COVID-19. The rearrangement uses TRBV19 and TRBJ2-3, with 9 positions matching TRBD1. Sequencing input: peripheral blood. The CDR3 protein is CASSLRTRDRATDTQYF. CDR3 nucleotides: TGTGCCAGTTCCCTCCGAACTAGGGACAGGGCGACAGATACGCAGTATTTT.